The 14 T cell receptor beta chains presented below share a single source sample, sequenced in a study of T-cell reconstitution after alpha-beta-depleted transplantation in children. Preparation of the TCRbeta library involved a method that used unique molecular identifiers. MiXCR, applied by TCRdb to the PCR reads, yields one record per CDR3 protein. The sample contains 400,000 to 500,000 distinct CDR3 sequences, about 11% of which appear only once. The source was PBMCs from the stem cell graft donor, collected from the stem cell graft. Receptor source: a human donor who donated a stem cell graft to a child with acute myeloid leukemia.

CDR3 region: CASSLVGQGGSGGEQYF. CDR3 in DNA: TGCGCCAGCAGCTTGGTGGGGCAGGGAGGATCCGGTGGCGAGCAGTACTTC. The chain recombines TRBV5-1 with TRBJ2-7; tentative D call: TRBD2 (6 bases). Trimming took off 0 bases at V and 6 bases at J, with 22 bases between the two ends. From germline, CDR1 is SGHRS and CDR2 YFSETQ. This CDR3 region has 17 residues.

The rearrangement uses TRBV5-1 and TRBJ2-3; TRBD2 might be the D (5 bases). Germline CDR1 SGHRS, CDR2 YFSETQ. CDR3 length: 15 amino acids. V lost 0 bases and J lost 3, with 11 bases in between. CDR3 DNA: TGCGCCAGCAGCTTGGCCTTGACGGGAACAGATACGCAGTATTTT. This sequence encodes CASSLALTGTDTQYF.

The chain combines TRBV20-1 with TRBJ1-2; tentatively, D is TRBD1 (5 bases). Trimming removed 2 bases from V and 6 bases from J, with 13 bases in between. The CDR3 totals 13 residues. Germline CDR1 is DFQATT and CDR2 is SNEGSKA (reference sequence). CDR3 in DNA: TGCAGTGCTAGATCTTCGGGGCTGGATGGCTACACCTTC. Protein: CSARSSGLDGYTF.

This clonotype was counted between two and nine times. The chain is built from TRBV5-5 and TRBJ1-4; tentatively, D is TRBD1 (5 bases). Germline CDR1 SGHKS, CDR2 YYEKEE (reference sequence). V gave up 3 bases and J gave up 4 bases, with 10 bases separating them. The CDR3 loop spans 14 amino acids. The CDR3 loop is CASSWGSFNEKLFF. The CDR3 DNA reads as TGTGCCAGCAGCTGGGGCAGCTTTAATGAAAAACTGTTTTTT.

The CDR3 DNA sequence: TGCAGTGCTAGAGGATTGGGCGGGGGTTGGGAGACCCAGTACTTC. The encoded protein is CSARGLGGGWETQYF. The V gene is TRBV20-1, the J gene TRBJ2-5; 7 bases map to TRBD2. The CDR3 runs 15 residues. Per the germline V gene, CDR1 is DFQATT and CDR2 is SNEGSKA (reference sequence). V was clipped by 1 base and J by 5 bases; unmatched bases: 10.

The gene calls are TRBV12-3 or TRBV12-4 and TRBJ2-3; TRBD2 matches at 7 bases. V was pared by 5 bases and J by 2 bases, with 4 bases of the junction left unmatched. The CDR3 runs to 14 residues. The CDR3 reads CASSPRDYTDTQYF. The CDR3 coding sequence is TGTGCCAGCAGTCCAAGGGACTACACAGATACGCAGTATTTT.

In this sample, this clonotype turned up many times. This rearrangement joins TRBV12-3 or TRBV12-4 to TRBJ1-3, with D maybe TRBD1 (6 bases). Between the trimmed V and J ends, which lost 6 bases and 4 bases, there was a span of 16 bases. CDR3 length equals 15 residues. The CDR3 is CASSTGAAGGNTIYF. CDR3 in DNA: TGTGCCAGCAGCACGGGGGCCGCTGGCGGAAACACCATATATTTT.

The sample holds a few counts of this clonotype. The CDR3 region has the DNA TGCGCCAGCACCGAGAGGTCAGGCATAGGATATGGCTACACCTTC. This sequence encodes CASTERSGIGYGYTF. The genes are TRBV10-2 and TRBJ1-2; no clear D gene. Germline V lookup: CDR1 WSHSY, CDR2 SAAADI. V lost 7 bases and J lost 5, with 20 bases in between. The CDR3 is made up of 15 amino acids.

The CDR3 region is CSASGQHEGTGELFF. The DNA for the CDR3 is TGCAGTGCTAGCGGACAGCACGAGGGCACCGGGGAGCTGTTTTTT. The chain uses TRBV20-1 and TRBJ2-2; perhaps TRBD1 as D (6 bases). This CDR3 is 15 amino acids long. From germline, CDR1 is DFQATT and CDR2 SNEGSKA (reference sequence). Trimming removed 3 bases at V and 4 bases at J, with 15 bases between.

This clonotype was recorded a few times. The chain has TRBV7-9 and TRBJ1-2; D not certain. V was cut by 5 bases and J by 2 bases, with 15 bases left in between. The CDR3 extends over 15 amino acids. Germline CDR1 and CDR2: SEHNR and FQNEAQ (reference sequence). CDR3 region: CASSADGGINYGYTF. The CDR3 nucleotides read TGTGCCAGCAGCGCGGACGGTGGAATAAACTATGGCTACACCTTC.

This clonotype was seen only a few times. The junction departs from the called germline gene at one end, perhaps through a read error. The chain carries TRBV7-2 and TRBJ2-5, with 10 bases matching TRBD2. The CDR3 is 16 residues long. Per the germline V gene, CDR1 is SGHTA and CDR2 is FQGNSA. The CDR3 is CASSVAGLASVETQYF. DNA for the CDR3: TGTGCCAGCAGCGTAGCGGGACTAGCGTCGGTAGAGACCCAGTACTTC.

There are a few counts of this clonotype. CDR3 bases: TGTGCCAGCAGCGGGAAGGGTCAGGCCGGCCATCAGCCCCAGCATTTT. It codes for CASSGKGQAGHQPQHF. The chain combines TRBV21-1 with TRBJ1-5; the table's D call TRBD1 went unverified against the DNA. TRBV21-1 is a pseudogene. This CDR3 is 16 amino acids long.

The sample holds a few counts of this clonotype. The chain joins TRBV27 to TRBJ1-2, with a tentative D call TRBD1 (6 bases). The CDR3 covers 14 residues. Trimming removed 5 bases from V and 7 bases from J, with 17 bases in between. CDR1 and CDR2 from the germline V gene are MNHEY and SMNVEV (reference sequence). The CDR3 DNA follows: TGTGCCAGCAGTCCGATAGGGGGGGCTATTGGCTACACCTTC. Its protein is CASSPIGGAIGYTF.

The chain has TRBV12-3 or TRBV12-4 and TRBJ2-1, with D uncertain. V was cut by 2 bases and J by 4 bases, with 12 bases left in between. The CDR3 contains 15 residues. The CDR3 sequence is CASSLLLAQYNEQFF. The CDR3 DNA is TGTGCCAGCAGTTTATTGCTCGCCCAATACAATGAGCAGTTCTTC.